The source of this TCR beta chain is a study of blood T cell repertoires in COVID-19. Study at large: The study drew acute and convalescent COVID-19 samples from the United States, Italy and Spain. T cells, B-cell-depleted T cells, or PBMCs supplied cDNA or gDNA.

Original analysis: How many nucleated cells were present was estimated from reference gene primer amplification. Assay: immunoSEQ multiplex PCR; the TCRdb copy retains only in-frame clones and omits some. V and J calls and clone size are as listed in that table; D and trimming were resolved from the DNA. The profile covers about 240,000 clones, with roughly 87% appearing a single time and roughly 0.8% taken by the ten largest. J gave up 7 bases and V 6 bases, and 7 bases lay outside the gene matches. Germline V gives CDR1 SQVTM, CDR2 ANQGSEA. This CDR3 has 13 amino acids. The clonotype originates from a woman younger than 45 with acute or convalescent COVID-19. Sequencing was performed on peripheral blood. The rearrangement links TRBV29-1 to TRBJ2-1; 9 bases match TRBD2. In DNA form, the CDR3 reads TGCAGCGTGGGACTAGCCGTTTGGAATGAGCAGTTCTTC. Its protein product is CSVGLAVWNEQFF.